Listed here are 5 T cell receptor beta chains from one sample, sequenced in a study of blood T cell repertoires in COVID-19. Some clones are missing from TCRdb's copy, which holds only in-frame ones; the method was immunoSEQ multiplex PCR. The sample carries about 490,000 clones, 70% to 90% recorded once. The sample taken for sequencing was peripheral blood. These receptors were collected from a human donor in a cohort sampled during active COVID-19.

Concerning this clone itself: The same CDR3 also results from other DNA sequences found in this sample. This chain uses TRBV7-2 with TRBJ1-4, with D uncertain. The CDR3 has 15 amino acids. Germline V gene data show CDR1 as SGHTA and CDR2 as FQGNSA. With 1 base removed from V and 0 bases from J, the gap between germline ends came to 6 bases. CDR3 residues: CASSLETATNEKLFF. The CDR3 DNA reads TGTGCCAGCAGCTTAGAAACAGCAACTAATGAAAAACTGTTTTTT.

The CDR3 DNA is TGCGCCAGCAGCCATGGTGGGAGAGAGAGACTATTATTCACAGATACGCAGTATTTT. This encodes CASSHGGRERLLFTDTQYF. J is TRBJ2-3 and V is TRBV4-3, with D possibly matching TRBD2 (5 bases). CDR3 length equals 19 residues. The V gene's germline CDR1 is LGHNA and CDR2 YSLEER. Trimming stripped 3 bases from V and 2 bases from J, with 24 bases between.

The chain joins TRBV5-4 to TRBJ2-1; TRBD1 aligns across 8 bases. The CDR3 length is 15 residues. Germline CDR1 reads SGHNT; CDR2 reads YYREEE (reference sequence). J lost 5 bases, V lost 0 bases, and 4 bases had no gene match. CDR3 sequence: CASSLGQGRHNEQFF. For the CDR3, the DNA is TGTGCCAGCAGCTTGGGACAGGGGAGGCACAATGAGCAGTTCTTC.

As for this clone: Distinct nucleotide sequences in the sample also encode this CDR3. CDR3 nucleotides: TGTGCCAGCAGTGAAGCGGGCAGTCCGACCTACGAGCAGTACTTC. Encoded protein: CASSEAGSPTYEQYF. The gene calls are TRBV6-1 and TRBJ2-7; D uncertain. Trimming left V 0 bases short and J 2 bases short, with 11 bases between. The CDR3 has 15 residues. The germline V gene encodes CDR1 MNHNS and CDR2 SASEGT.

The CDR3 DNA is TGTGCCAGCAGGGGACAGGGCGAAGGAAACACCATATATTTT. It encodes CASRGQGEGNTIYF. This rearrangement joins TRBV6-1 to TRBJ1-3; 9 bases agree with TRBD1. This CDR3 comprises 14 residues. Trimming cost V 6 bases and J 4 bases; bases outside gene matches: 4. CDR1 and CDR2 (germline): MNHNS, SASEGT.